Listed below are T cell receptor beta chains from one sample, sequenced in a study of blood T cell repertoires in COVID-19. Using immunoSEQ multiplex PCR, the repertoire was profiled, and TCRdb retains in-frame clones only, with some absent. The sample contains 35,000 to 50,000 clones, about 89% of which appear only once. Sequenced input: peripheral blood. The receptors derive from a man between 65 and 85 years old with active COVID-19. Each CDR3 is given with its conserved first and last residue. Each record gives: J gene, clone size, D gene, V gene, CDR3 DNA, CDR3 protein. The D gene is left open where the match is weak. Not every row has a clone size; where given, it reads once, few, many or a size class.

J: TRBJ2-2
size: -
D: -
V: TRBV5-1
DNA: TGCGCCAGCAGCTTGGGGTCGTTCGGTAGAAACACCGGGGAGCTGTTTTTT
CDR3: CASSLGSFGRNTGELFF

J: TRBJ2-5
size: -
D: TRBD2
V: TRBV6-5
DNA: TGTGCCAGCAGCGGAGCGGGATGGTACCAAGAGACCCAGTACTTC
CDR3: CASSGAGWYQETQYF

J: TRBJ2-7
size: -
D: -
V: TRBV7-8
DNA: TGTGCCAGCAGCTTAGAGGATAGCCTTAGTGAGTATAAGCAGTACTTC
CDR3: CASSLEDSLSEYKQYF

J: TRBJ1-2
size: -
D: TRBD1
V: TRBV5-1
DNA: TGCGCCAGCAGCTTGGGGACAGGGGCAGGTGATCCTAACTATGGCTACACCTTC
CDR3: CASSLGTGAGDPNYGYTF

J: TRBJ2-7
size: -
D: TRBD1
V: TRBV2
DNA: TGTGCCATCACACGGGTAGACAGGGGGTCCTACGAGCAGTACTTC
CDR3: CAITRVDRGSYEQYF

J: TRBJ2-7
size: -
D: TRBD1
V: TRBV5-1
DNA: TGCGCCAGCAGACGCGGACAGGGCCCTTCCTACGAGCAGTACTTC
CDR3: CASRRGQGPSYEQYF

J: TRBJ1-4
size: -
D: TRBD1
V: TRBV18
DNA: TGTGCCAGCTCGCCGGGACAGGGGCCTTATAATGAAAAACTGTTTTTT
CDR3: CASSPGQGPYNEKLFF

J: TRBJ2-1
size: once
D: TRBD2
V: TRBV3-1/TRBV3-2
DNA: TGTGCCAGCAGCTATGTAGCGGGGACCTACAATGAGCAGTTCTTC
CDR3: CASSYVAGTYNEQFF

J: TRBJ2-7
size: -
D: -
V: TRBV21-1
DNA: TGTGCCAGCAGCAGCTCTGAGGAGCAGTACTTC
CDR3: CASSSSEEQYF

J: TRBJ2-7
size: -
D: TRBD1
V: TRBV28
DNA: TGTGCCAGCAGTTTAACCAGGGGGAAGACCTACGAGCAGTACTTC
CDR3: CASSLTRGKTYEQYF

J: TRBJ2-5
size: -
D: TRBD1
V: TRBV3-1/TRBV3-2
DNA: TGTGCCAGCAGCCTCAGTCGACAGGGCCAAGAGACCCAGTACTTC
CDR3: CASSLSRQGQETQYF

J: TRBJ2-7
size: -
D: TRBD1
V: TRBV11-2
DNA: TGTGCCAGCAGCCGCCGACAGGGGAGCTCCTACGAGCAGTACTTC
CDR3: CASSRRQGSSYEQYF

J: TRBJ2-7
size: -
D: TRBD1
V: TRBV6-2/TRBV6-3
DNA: TGTGCCAGCAGTTTCATGACCGGGACAGGGATTTCCAACGAGCAGTACTTC
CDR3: CASSFMTGTGISNEQYF

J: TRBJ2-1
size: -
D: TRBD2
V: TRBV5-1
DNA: TGCGCCAGCAGCTTTATATTACGGGGGGGCCGAAATGAGCAGTTCTTC
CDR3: CASSFILRGGRNEQFF

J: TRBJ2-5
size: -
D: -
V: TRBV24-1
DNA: TGTGCCACCAGTGCGGGGGGCCGGGAGACCCAGTACTTC
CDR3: CATSAGGRETQYF

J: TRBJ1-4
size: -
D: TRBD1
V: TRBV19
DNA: TGTGCCAGTAGTACCCGAGCGGGGACAGGGGGGACTAATGAAAAACTGTTTTTT
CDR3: CASSTRAGTGGTNEKLFF

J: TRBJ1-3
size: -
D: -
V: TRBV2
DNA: TGTGCCAGCAGTGATCTTAACACCATATATTTT
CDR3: CASSDLNTIYF

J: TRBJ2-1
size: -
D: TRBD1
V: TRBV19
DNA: TGTGCCAGTAGTATGGACCCACCAGGGGGCGAAGACAATGAGCAGTTCTTC
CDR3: CASSMDPPGGEDNEQFF

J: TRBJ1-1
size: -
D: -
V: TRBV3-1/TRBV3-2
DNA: TGTGCCAGCAGTCCGCGTGGGCAGGGGCGGACTGAAGCTTTCTTT
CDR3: CASSPRGQGRTEAFF

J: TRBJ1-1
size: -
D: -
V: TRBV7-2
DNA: TGTGCCAGCAGCTTACGTAGCGGGGATGCTTTCTTT
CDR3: CASSLRSGDAFF

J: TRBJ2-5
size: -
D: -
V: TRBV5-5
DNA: TGTGCCAGCACCCAACCGACAGCAGAGACCCAGTACTTC
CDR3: CASTQPTAETQYF

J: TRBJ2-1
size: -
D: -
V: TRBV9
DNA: TGTGCCAGCAGCGTAAGGGAGGATGAGCAGTTCTTC
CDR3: CASSVREDEQFF

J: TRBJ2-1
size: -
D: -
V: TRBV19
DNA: TGTGCCAGTAGTATACTCAGCGGAAGCTCCTACAATGAGCAGTTCTTC
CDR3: CASSILSGSSYNEQFF

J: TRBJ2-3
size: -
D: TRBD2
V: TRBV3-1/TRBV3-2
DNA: TGTGCCAGCAGCCTGCGACTAGCGGGGGGAACAGATACGCAGTATTTT
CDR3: CASSLRLAGGTDTQYF

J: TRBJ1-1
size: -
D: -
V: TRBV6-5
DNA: TGTGCCAGCAGCCGTAACACTGAAGCTTTCTTT
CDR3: CASSRNTEAFF

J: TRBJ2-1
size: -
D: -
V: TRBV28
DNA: TGTGCCATCACACAGGGTTATGCCTACAATGAGCAGTTCTTC
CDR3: CAITQGYAYNEQFF

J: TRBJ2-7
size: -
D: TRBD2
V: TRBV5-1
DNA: TGCGCCAGCAGGAGAACTAGCGGGGGGCTCTCCTACGAGCAGTACTTC
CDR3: CASRRTSGGLSYEQYF

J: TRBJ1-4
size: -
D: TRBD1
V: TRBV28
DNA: TGTGCCAGCAGTTTAGTTTCGGCAGGGGGAGGTGAAAAACTGTTTTTT
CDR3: CASSLVSAGGGEKLFF

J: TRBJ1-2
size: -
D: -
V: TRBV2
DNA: TGTGCCAGCAGGGGGACATCTAACTATGGCTACACCTTC
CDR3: CASRGTSNYGYTF

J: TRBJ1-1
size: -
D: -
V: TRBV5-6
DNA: TGTGCCAGCCTAGGAAATACGAACACTGAAGCTTTCTTT
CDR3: CASLGNTNTEAFF

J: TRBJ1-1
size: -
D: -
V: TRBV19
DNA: TGTGCCAGTAGTATAGGGAGGGACACTGAAGCTTTCTTT
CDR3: CASSIGRDTEAFF

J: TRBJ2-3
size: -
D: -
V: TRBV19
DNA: TGTGCCAGTAGTCGGTACTCCCCCCAGGGGGATACGCAGTATTTT
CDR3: CASSRYSPQGDTQYF

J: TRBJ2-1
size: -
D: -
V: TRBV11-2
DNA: TGTGCCAGCAGCAAAAGGAGTGGGACTCCTGCTGACAATGAGCAGTTCTTC
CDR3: CASSKRSGTPADNEQFF

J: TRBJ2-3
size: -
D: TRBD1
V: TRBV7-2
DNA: TGTGCCAGCAGCGGGGACAGGGGGCCAGATACGCAGTATTTT
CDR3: CASSGDRGPDTQYF

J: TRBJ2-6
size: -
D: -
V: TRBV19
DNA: TGTGCCAGTAGCCCAACAGGGAACTCTGGGGCCAACGTCCTGACTTTC
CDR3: CASSPTGNSGANVLTF

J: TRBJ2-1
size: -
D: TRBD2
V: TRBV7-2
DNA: TGTGCCAGCAGCACAGGACTAGCGGGGGGCCTGCAGTTCTTC
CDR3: CASSTGLAGGLQFF

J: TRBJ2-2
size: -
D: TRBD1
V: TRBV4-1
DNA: TGCGCCAGCAGCCAAGATCTCCGGGACAGGGGTGTCATCGGGGAGCTGTTTTTT
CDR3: CASSQDLRDRGVIGELFF

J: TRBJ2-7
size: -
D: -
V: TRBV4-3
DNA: TGCGCCAGCAGCCAAGTTATAGCATACGAGCAGTACTTC
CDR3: CASSQVIAYEQYF

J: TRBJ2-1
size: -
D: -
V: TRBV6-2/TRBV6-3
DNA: TGTGCCAGCAGTTACCGTCAGGGCTTTCACAATGAGCAGTTCTTC
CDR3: CASSYRQGFHNEQFF

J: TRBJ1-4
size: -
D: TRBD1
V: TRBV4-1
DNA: TGCGCCAGCAGCCAGGTACAGGGGGCGGCCGAAGAAAAACTGTTTTTT
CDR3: CASSQVQGAAEEKLFF

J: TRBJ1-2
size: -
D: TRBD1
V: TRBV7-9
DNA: TGTGCCAGCAGGGCCACAGGGGGAGGCGGCTACACCTTC
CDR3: CASRATGGGGYTF

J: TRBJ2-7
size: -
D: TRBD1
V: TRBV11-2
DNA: TGTGCCAGCAGCGGGACAGAGATCCAAATTTACGAGCAGTACTTC
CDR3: CASSGTEIQIYEQYF

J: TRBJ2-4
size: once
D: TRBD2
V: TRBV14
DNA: TGTGCCAGCAGCCAAGGGCTAGCGGGCATGGGATTAGCCAAAAACATTCAGTACTTC
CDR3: CASSQGLAGMGLAKNIQYF

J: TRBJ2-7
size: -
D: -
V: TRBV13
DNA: TGTGCCAGCAGCTTAGGGGTGACCTGGGGAGGCGAGCAGTACTTC
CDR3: CASSLGVTWGGEQYF

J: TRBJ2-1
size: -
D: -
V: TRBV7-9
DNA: TGTGCCAGCAGGAAACCCGGGACTTACAACAATGAGCAGTTCTTC
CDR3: CASRKPGTYNNEQFF

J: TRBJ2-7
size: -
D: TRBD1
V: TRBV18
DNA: TGTGCCAGCTCACCAGGGACAGGGGCGGGGGAGCAGTACTTC
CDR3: CASSPGTGAGEQYF

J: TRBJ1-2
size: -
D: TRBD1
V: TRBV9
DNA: TGTGCCTCGTGGGGGGACAGCTATGGCTACACCTTC
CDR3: CASWGDSYGYTF

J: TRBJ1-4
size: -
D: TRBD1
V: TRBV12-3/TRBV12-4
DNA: TGTGCCAGCAGGGACAGGGTTAATGAAAAACTGTTTTTT
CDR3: CASRDRVNEKLFF

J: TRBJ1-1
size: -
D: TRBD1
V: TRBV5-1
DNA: TGCGCCAGCAGCTATTCACAGGGGTATACTGAAGCTTTCTTT
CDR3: CASSYSQGYTEAFF

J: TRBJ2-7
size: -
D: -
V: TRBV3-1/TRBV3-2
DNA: TGTGCCAGCGCCAGGGACTACGAGCAGTACTTC
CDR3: CASARDYEQYF

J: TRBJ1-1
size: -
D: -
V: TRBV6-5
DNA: TGTGCCAGCAGTTCGACAGGCTCGAACACTGAAGCTTTCTTT
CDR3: CASSSTGSNTEAFF

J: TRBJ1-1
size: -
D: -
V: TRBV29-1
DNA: TGCAGCGTTTGGGGGGAGACTGAAGCTTTCTTT
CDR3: CSVWGETEAFF

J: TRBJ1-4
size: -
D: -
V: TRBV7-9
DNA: TGTGCCAGCAGCTTACAGGGAACTAATGAAAAACTGTTTTTT
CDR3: CASSLQGTNEKLFF

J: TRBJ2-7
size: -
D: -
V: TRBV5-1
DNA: TGCGCCAGCAGCTTCGCCCAGGGTCCTGACGAGCAGTACTTC
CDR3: CASSFAQGPDEQYF

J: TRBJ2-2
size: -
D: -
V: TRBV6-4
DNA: TGTGCCAGCAGTGAGACAGGGGAGGGCACCGGGGAGCTGTTTTTT
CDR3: CASSETGEGTGELFF